This T cell receptor (beta chain) was recovered during a study of cytomegalovirus exposure and HLA in healthy donors. For the study at large: Early released data had approximately 86 million unique TCRs, all coming from HLA-typed donors.

Study-wide results and caveats: Earlier results showed most TCR beta V segments being productive about 87% or about 30% of the time. Per a later analysis, HLA-associated TCR beta chains showed more clonal expansion than other, equally common TCR beta chains. In a later analysis, V- and J-gene trimming of beta chains associated with a DCLRE1C missense variant, replicated independently.

As to this clone: Antigen unknown.

PCR was performed using 60 Vbeta and 13 Jbeta primers. The assay was immunoSEQ multiplex PCR, and TCRdb's table has in-frame clones only and misses some. This specimen shows approximately 37,000 clones; the ten leading clones hold more than 8%. This CDR3 region has 14 residues. The V gene end was trimmed by 5 bases and the J gene end by 6 bases; junction bases not matched to a gene: 3. Germline V gene sequence: CDR1 SGHTA, CDR2 FQGTGA. This chain connects TRBV7-3 to TRBJ2-1; 11 bases match TRBD1. The sequence was collected from a man in his forties in good health and CMV-seropositive. Sequenced sample: PBMCs. CDR3 protein: CASSPGTGGNEQFF. The CDR3 DNA follows: TGTGCCAGCAGCCCAGGGACAGGGGGCAATGAGCAGTTCTTC.